The 6 T cell receptor beta chains reported below all come from one sample, sequenced in a study of molecular identifiers for immune sequencing clone quantification. Via MiXCR, TCRdb re-called the PCR reads, giving one row per CDR3 protein. The table records just under 650,000 distinct CDR3 sequences, nearly 20% of them present only once. The material sequenced was naive CD8+ T cells from blood, with Jurkat cell RNA spiked in. The subset is: FACS-sorted CD8+CD4-CCR7+CD45RA+ naive T cells. These receptors were obtained from a human donor in good health. Some libraries in this study had Jurkat cell RNA spiked in.

The table lists this clonotype with many counts. The gene calls are TRBV4-3 and TRBJ2-7, with 8 positions matching TRBD1. The CDR3 spans 13 residues. With V trimmed by 3 bases and J by 2 bases, 0 bases remained unmatched. The V gene's germline CDR1 is LGHNA and CDR2 YSLEER. CDR3 sequence reads: CASSQGQAYEQYF. CDR3 DNA sequence: TGCGCCAGCAGCCAGGGACAGGCCTACGAGCAGTACTTC.

This clonotype was counted ten times or more. The chain recombines TRBV4-1 with TRBJ1-5; D is possibly TRBD1 (5 bases). This CDR3 comprises 16 residues. Germline CDR1 and CDR2: MGHRA and YSYEKL. Trimming left V 4 bases short and J 2 bases short, with 15 bases between. The CDR3 sequence is CASSPRRGGGNQPQHF. CDR3 nucleotide sequence: TGCGCCAGCAGCCCCCGCCGGGGGGGGGGCAATCAGCCCCAGCATTTT.

Points on this clonotype: This may arise from a read error, as a much more abundant clone is one base away. The rearrangement uses TRBV29-1 and TRBJ1-1, with D perhaps TRBD1 (5 bases). V was shortened by 2 bases and J by 3 bases, with 16 bases between the two germline ends. The CDR3 sequence is 15 residues long. CDR1 is SQVTM, CDR2 ANQGSEA, per germline. CDR3 loop: CSVEILGRGDTEAFF. The CDR3 DNA follows: TGCAGCGTTGAAATACTGGGCCGGGGGGACACTGAAGCTTTCTTT.

This clonotype was observed at least ten times. The CDR3 protein is CAWGTGGFTEAFF. The CDR3 DNA reads TGTGCCTGGGGGACAGGGGGTTTCACTGAAGCTTTCTTT. V is TRBV30 and J is TRBJ1-1, with TRBD1 identical over 11 bases. Germline values: CDR1 GTSNPN, CDR2 SVGIG (reference sequence). The CDR3 covers 13 residues. With V trimmed by 5 bases and J by 4 bases, 3 bases remained unmatched. Full variable domain (remainder filled in from reference TRBV30 and TRBJ1-1): SQTIHQWPATLVQPVGSPLSLECTVEGTSNPNLYWYRQAAGRGLQLLFYSVGIGQISSEVPQNLSASRPQDRQFILSSKKLLLSDSGFYLCAWGTGGFTEAFFGQGTRLTVV.

This clonotype was detected only a few times. The J gene is TRBJ2-7, the V gene TRBV3-1; 9 nucleotides align to TRBD2. This CDR3 region has 16 residues. The J segment lost 7 bases and the V segment lost 0 bases, leaving 10 bases of the junction unmatched. CDR1 and CDR2 from the germline V gene are LGHDT and YNNKEL (reference sequence). In DNA, the CDR3 is TGTGCCAGCAGCCAAGACAGACTAGCGGCCCTCCTGGAGCAGTACTTC. Residues: CASSQDRLAALLEQYF.

The chain combines TRBV6-6 with TRBJ1-5; D gene ambiguous. Trimming cost V 6 bases and J 4 bases, with 10 bases left between them. The CDR3 contains 13 residues. Germline V gene data show CDR1 as MNHNY and CDR2 as SVGAGI (reference sequence). In nucleotides, the CDR3 is TGTGCCAGCAGATGGGTTCAAAATCAGCCCCAGCATTTT. Its protein product is CASRWVQNQPQHF.